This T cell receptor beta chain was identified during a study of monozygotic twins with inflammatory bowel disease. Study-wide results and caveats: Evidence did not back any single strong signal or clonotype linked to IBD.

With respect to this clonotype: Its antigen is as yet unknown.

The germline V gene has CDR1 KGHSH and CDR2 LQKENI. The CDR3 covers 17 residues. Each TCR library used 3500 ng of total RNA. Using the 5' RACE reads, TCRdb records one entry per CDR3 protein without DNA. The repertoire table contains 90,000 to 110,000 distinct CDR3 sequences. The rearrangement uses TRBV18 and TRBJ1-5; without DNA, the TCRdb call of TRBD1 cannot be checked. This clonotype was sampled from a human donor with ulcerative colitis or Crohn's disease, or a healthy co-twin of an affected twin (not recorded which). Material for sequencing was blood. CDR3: CASSRTGTAVSNQPQHF.